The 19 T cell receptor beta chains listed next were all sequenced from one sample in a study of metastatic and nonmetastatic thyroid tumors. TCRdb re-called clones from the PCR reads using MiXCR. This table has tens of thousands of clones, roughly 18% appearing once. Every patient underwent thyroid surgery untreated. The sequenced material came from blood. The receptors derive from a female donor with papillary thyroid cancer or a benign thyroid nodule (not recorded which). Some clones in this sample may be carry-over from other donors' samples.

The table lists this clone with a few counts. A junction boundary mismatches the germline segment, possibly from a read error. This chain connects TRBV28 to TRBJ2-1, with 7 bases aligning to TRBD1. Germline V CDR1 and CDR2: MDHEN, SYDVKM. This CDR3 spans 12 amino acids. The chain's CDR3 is CASSFEGGTGVF. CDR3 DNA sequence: TGTGCCAGCAGTTTTGAAGGGGGCACCGGGGTCTTC.

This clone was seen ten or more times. The CDR3 DNA reads TGTGCCAGCAGTGAATTTGGCAGGGGGAACACCGGGGAGCTGTTTTTT. This codes for CASSEFGRGNTGELFF. V and J are TRBV25-1 and TRBJ2-2; TRBD1 might be the D (6 bases). CDR1 is MGHDK, CDR2 SYGVNS, per germline. The length of the CDR3 is 16 residues. V was shortened by 1 base and J by 1 base, with 10 bases between the two germline ends.

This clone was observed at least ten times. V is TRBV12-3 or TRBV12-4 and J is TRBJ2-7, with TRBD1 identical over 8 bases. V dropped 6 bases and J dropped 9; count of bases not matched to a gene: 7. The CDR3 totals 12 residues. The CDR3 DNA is TGTGCCAGCAGCATGGACAGGGTCGCGCAGTACTTC. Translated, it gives CASSMDRVAQYF.

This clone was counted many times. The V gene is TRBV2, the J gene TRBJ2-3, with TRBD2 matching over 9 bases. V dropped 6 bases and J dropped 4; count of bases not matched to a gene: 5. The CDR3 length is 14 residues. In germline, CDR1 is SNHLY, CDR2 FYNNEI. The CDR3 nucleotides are TGTGCCAGCAGGCGGGCGGGAGGGGCAGATACGCAGTATTTT. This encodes CASRRAGGADTQYF.

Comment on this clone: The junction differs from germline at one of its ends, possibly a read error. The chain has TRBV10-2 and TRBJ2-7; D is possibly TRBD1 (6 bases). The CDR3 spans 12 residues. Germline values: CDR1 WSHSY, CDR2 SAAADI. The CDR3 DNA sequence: TGCGCCAGCAGACAGGGTATCTACGAGCGGTACTTC. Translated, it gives CASRQGIYERYF.

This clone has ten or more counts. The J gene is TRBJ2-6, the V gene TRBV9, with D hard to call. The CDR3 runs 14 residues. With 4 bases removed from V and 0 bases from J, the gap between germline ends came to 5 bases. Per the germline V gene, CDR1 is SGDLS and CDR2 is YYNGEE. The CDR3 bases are TGTGCCAGCAGCACGAGCTCTGGGGCCAACGTCCTGACTTTC. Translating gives CASSTSSGANVLTF.

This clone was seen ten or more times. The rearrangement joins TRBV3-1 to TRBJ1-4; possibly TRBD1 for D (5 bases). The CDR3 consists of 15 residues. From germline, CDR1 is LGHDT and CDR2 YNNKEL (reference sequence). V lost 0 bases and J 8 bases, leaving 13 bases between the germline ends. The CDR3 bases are TGTGCCAGCAGCCAAGACCGCAGGGCTAGGGAAAAACTGTTTTTT. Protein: CASSQDRRAREKLFF.

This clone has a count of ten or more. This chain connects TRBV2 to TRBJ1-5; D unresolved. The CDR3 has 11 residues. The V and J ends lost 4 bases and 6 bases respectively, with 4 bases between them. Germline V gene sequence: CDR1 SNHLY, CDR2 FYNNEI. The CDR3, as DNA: TGTGCCAGCAGTGGAGGTCAGCCCCAGCATTTT. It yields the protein CASSGGQPQHF.

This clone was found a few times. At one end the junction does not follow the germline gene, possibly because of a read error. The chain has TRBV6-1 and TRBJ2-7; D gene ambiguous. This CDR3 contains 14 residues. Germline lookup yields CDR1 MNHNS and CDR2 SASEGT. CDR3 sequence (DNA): TGTGCCAGCACCGAACCAGGCAACTCCTACGAGCAGCACTTC. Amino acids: CASTEPGNSYEQHF.

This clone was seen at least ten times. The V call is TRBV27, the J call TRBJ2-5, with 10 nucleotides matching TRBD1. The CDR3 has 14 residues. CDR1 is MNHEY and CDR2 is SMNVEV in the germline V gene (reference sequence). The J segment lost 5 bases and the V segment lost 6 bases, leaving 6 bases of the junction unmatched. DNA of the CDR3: TGTGCCAGCAGGAGGACAGGGGGATGGGAGACCCAGTACTTC. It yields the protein CASRRTGGWETQYF.

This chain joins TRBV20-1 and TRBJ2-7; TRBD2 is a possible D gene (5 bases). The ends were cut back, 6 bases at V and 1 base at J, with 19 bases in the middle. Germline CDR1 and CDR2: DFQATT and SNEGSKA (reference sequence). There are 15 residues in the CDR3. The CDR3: CSAIPLFEGSYEQYF. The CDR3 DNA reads TGCAGTGCAATTCCGCTTTTCGAGGGATCCTACGAGCAGTACTTC.

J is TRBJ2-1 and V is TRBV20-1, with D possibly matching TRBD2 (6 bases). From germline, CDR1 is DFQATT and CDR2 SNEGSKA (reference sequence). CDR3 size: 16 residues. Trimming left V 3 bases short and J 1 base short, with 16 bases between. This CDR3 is CSASTSRSRSYNEQFF. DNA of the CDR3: TGCAGTGCTAGTACTAGCAGGAGTAGGTCCTACAATGAGCAGTTCTTC.

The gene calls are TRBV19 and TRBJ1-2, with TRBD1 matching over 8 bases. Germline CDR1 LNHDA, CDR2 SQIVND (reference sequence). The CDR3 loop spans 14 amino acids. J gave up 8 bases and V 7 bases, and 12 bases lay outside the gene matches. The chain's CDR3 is CASNTTGVRWGYTF. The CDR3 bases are TGTGCCAGTAACACGACAGGGGTCCGGTGGGGCTACACCTTC. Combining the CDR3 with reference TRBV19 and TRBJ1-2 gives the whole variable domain DGGITQSPKYLFRKEGQNVTLSCEQNLNHDAMYWYRQDPGQGLRLIYYSQIVNDFQKGDIAEGYSVSREKKESFPLTVTSAQKNPTAFYLCASNTTGVRWGYTFGSGTRLTVV.

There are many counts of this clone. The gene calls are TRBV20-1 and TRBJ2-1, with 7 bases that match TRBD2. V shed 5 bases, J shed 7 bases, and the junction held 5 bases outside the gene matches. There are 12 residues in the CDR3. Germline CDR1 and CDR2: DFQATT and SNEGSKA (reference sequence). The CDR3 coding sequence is TGCAGTGCTTCGACACTAGCGAATGAGCAGTTCTTC. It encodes CSASTLANEQFF.

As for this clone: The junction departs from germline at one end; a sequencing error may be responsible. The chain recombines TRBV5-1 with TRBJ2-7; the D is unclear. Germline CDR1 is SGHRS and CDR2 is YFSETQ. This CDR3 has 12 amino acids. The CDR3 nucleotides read TGCGCCAGCAGCTTCGTATCCTCCGAGCAGTACTTC. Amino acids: CASSFVSSEQYF.

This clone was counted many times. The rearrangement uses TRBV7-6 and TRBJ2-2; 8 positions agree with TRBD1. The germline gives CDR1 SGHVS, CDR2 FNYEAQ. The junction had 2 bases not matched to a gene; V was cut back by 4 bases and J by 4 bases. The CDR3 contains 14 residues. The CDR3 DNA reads TGTGCCAGCAGCTCCGGACAGGGCACCGGGGAGCTGTTTTTT. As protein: CASSSGQGTGELFF.

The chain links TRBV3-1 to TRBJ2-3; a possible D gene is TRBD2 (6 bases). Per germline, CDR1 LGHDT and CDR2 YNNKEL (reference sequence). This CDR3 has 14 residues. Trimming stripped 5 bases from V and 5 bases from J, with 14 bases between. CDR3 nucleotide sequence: TGTGCCAGCAGCGAACGGGACTTTGGAGATACGCAGTATTTT. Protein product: CASSERDFGDTQYF.

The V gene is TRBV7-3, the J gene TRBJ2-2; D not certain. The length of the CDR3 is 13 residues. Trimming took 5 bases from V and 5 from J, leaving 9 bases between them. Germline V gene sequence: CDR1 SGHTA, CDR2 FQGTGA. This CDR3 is CASSLPRTGELFF. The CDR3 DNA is TGTGCCAGCAGCCTCCCGCGTACCGGGGAGCTGTTTTTT.

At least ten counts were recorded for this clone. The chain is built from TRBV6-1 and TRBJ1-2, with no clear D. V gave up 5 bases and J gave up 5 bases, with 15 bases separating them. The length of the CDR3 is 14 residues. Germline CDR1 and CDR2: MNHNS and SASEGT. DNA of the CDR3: TGTGCCAGCAGTACAGTACCTGTTGGGTATGGCTACACCTTC. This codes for CASSTVPVGYGYTF.